The 14 T cell receptor beta chains listed next were all sequenced from one sample in a study of T cells in localized non-small cell lung cancer. Assay: immunoSEQ multiplex PCR; the TCRdb copy retains only in-frame clones and omits some. Of approximately 72,000 clones in the sample, approximately 84% were seen once. Sequenced material: peripheral blood, taken before any cancer treatment. Receptor source: a female donor of 60 years or more with stage I lung adenocarcinoma.

The chain joins TRBV29-1 to TRBJ2-7; D call uncertain. The ends were cut back, 0 bases at V and 3 bases at J, with 15 bases in the middle. The CDR3 loop spans 15 amino acids. CDR1 and CDR2 from the germline V gene are SQVTM and ANQGSEA. The CDR3 spells CSVEDLIDHGYEQYF. DNA for the CDR3: TGCAGCGTTGAAGATTTGATAGACCATGGCTACGAGCAGTACTTC.

The chain joins TRBV7-8 to TRBJ1-1; the D gene is possibly TRBD1 (6 bases). Germline V gene sequence: CDR1 SGHVS, CDR2 FQNEAQ. The CDR3 totals 14 residues. The ends were cut back, 3 bases at V and 6 bases at J, with 14 bases in the middle. CDR3 region: CASSFPWGAAEAFF. CDR3 coding DNA: TGTGCCAGCAGCTTCCCCTGGGGGGCGGCTGAAGCTTTCTTT. Variable domain in full (rest from reference TRBV7-8 and TRBJ1-1): GAGVSQSPRYKVAKRGQDVALRCDPISGHVSLFWYQQALGQGPEFLTYFQNEAQLDKSGLPSDRFFAERPEGSVSTLKIQRTQQEDSAVYLCASSFPWGAAEAFFGQGTRLTVV.

This clone was seen just once. The J gene is TRBJ1-1, the V gene TRBV5-5; D is unresolved. Germline V gene sequence: CDR1 SGHKS, CDR2 YYEKEE (reference sequence). The CDR3 spans 16 residues. Trimming cost V 3 bases and J 1 base, with 16 bases left between them. The CDR3 sequence: CASSSEFKVENTEAFF. CDR3 sequence (DNA): TGTGCCAGCAGCTCTGAGTTTAAGGTGGAGAACACTGAAGCTTTCTTT.

The J gene is TRBJ2-7, the V gene TRBV19, with D hard to call. CDR1 LNHDA and CDR2 SQIVND come from the germline V gene (reference sequence). The CDR3 sequence is 13 residues long. With 5 bases removed from V and 0 bases from J, the gap between germline ends came to 8 bases. The CDR3 loop reads CASSLQYSYEQYF. CDR3 DNA sequence: TGTGCCAGTAGTCTACAGTACTCCTACGAGCAGTACTTC. Full variable domain (remainder filled in from reference TRBV19 and TRBJ2-7): DGGITQSPKYLFRKEGQNVTLSCEQNLNHDAMYWYRQDPGQGLRLIYYSQIVNDFQKGDIAEGYSVSREKKESFPLTVTSAQKNPTAFYLCASSLQYSYEQYFGPGTRLTVT.

V and J are TRBV18 and TRBJ2-7; 8 nucleotides agree with TRBD1. J was trimmed by 3 bases and V by 0 bases; bases with no gene match: 4. The germline gives CDR1 KGHSH, CDR2 LQKENI. CDR3 length: 15 residues. The CDR3 region is CASSPPQGTGYEQYF. Here the CDR3 DNA reads TGTGCCAGCTCACCACCGCAGGGGACAGGCTACGAGCAGTACTTC.

The chain couples TRBV2 to TRBJ2-3; 8 nucleotides align to TRBD2. Unmatched junction bases numbered 13, after V lost 5 bases and J lost 0 bases. CDR1 and CDR2 (germline): SNHLY, FYNNEI. This CDR3 comprises 18 residues. The CDR3 region is CASSRTTSGSASTDTQYF. As DNA, the CDR3 is TGTGCCAGCAGTCGAACAACTAGCGGTAGTGCTAGCACAGATACGCAGTATTTT.

The chain combines TRBV9 with TRBJ2-1; D is unresolved. Germline values: CDR1 SGDLS, CDR2 YYNGEE. V lost 1 base to trimming and J lost 0 bases, with 11 bases between them. This CDR3 region has 16 residues. CDR3 region: CASSVRWQGSYNEQFF. In DNA, the CDR3 is TGTGCCAGCAGCGTAAGGTGGCAAGGCTCCTACAATGAGCAGTTCTTC.

This clone has more than one count but fewer than ten. The V and J genes are TRBV30 and TRBJ1-4; the D gene is possibly TRBD1 (6 bases). Germline CDR1 GTSNPN, CDR2 SVGIG (reference sequence). Trimming took 2 bases from V and 4 from J, leaving 11 bases between them. The CDR3 is made up of 14 amino acids. CDR3 in amino acids: CAWSIGQLNEKLFF. The CDR3, as DNA: TGTGCCTGGAGTATAGGACAGCTTAATGAAAAACTGTTTTTT.

The CDR3 DNA reads as TGTGCCAGCAGCGGACAGGGGGCTCAGAAGACTGGCTACACCTTC. Protein sequence: CASSGQGAQKTGYTF. This chain links TRBV9 with TRBJ1-2; 10 bases match TRBD1. The V gene end was trimmed by 3 bases and the J gene end by 7 bases; junction bases not matched to a gene: 9. Germline CDR1 and CDR2: SGDLS and YYNGEE. There are 15 residues in the CDR3.

V gene TRBV2 combines with J gene TRBJ2-2, with D perhaps matching TRBD2 (5 bases). The V gene lost 7 bases and the J gene lost 6 bases, with 12 bases spanning the gap. Germline CDR1 reads SNHLY; CDR2 reads FYNNEI. This CDR3 has 13 residues. Here the CDR3 reads CASTREVSGELFF. CDR3 sequence (DNA): TGTGCCAGCACTCGGGAAGTTTCCGGGGAGCTGTTTTTT.

This chain connects TRBV6-1 to TRBJ1-1; D remains ambiguous. The CDR3 totals 11 residues. Germline V gene lookup returns CDR1 MNHNS and CDR2 SASEGT. The V gene lost 8 bases and the J gene lost 0 bases, with 4 bases spanning the gap. Here the CDR3 reads CASAMNTEAFF. The CDR3 nucleotides read TGTGCCAGCGCTATGAACACTGAAGCTTTCTTT.

The chain couples TRBV7-3 to TRBJ2-3; a possible D gene is TRBD2 (6 bases). CDR1 is SGHTA and CDR2 is FQGTGA in the germline V gene. Trimming pared 4 bases from V and 3 bases from J, leaving 11 bases between. This CDR3 is built from 14 residues. The CDR3 DNA is TGTGCCAGCAGCTCCGCGGGATTAACAGATACGCAGTATTTT. This gives the protein CASSSAGLTDTQYF.

The chain is built from TRBV7-6 and TRBJ2-7; no clear D. The CDR3 length is 13 residues. With 5 bases removed from V and 3 bases from J, the gap between germline ends came to 11 bases. Per the germline V gene, CDR1 is SGHVS and CDR2 is FNYEAQ. The CDR3 DNA is TGTGCCAGCAGCCCAACCACGTTCTACGAGCAGTACTTC. This sequence encodes CASSPTTFYEQYF. Drawing the rest from reference TRBV7-6 and TRBJ2-7, the complete variable domain is GAGVSQSPRYKVTKRGQDVALRCDPISGHVSLYWYRQALGQGPEFLTYFNYEAQQDKSGLPNDRFSAERPEGSISTLTIQRTEQRDSAMYRCASSPTTFYEQYFGPGTRLTVT.

CDR3 coding DNA: TGTGCCAGCTCCCGTGGCACAGATACGCAGTATTTT. It codes for CASSRGTDTQYF. The J gene is TRBJ2-3, the V gene TRBV18; D is uncertain. The length of the CDR3 is 12 residues. Germline CDR1 reads KGHSH; CDR2 reads LQKENI. Trimming shortened V by 6 bases and J by 1 base, and 5 bases separated the two germline ends.